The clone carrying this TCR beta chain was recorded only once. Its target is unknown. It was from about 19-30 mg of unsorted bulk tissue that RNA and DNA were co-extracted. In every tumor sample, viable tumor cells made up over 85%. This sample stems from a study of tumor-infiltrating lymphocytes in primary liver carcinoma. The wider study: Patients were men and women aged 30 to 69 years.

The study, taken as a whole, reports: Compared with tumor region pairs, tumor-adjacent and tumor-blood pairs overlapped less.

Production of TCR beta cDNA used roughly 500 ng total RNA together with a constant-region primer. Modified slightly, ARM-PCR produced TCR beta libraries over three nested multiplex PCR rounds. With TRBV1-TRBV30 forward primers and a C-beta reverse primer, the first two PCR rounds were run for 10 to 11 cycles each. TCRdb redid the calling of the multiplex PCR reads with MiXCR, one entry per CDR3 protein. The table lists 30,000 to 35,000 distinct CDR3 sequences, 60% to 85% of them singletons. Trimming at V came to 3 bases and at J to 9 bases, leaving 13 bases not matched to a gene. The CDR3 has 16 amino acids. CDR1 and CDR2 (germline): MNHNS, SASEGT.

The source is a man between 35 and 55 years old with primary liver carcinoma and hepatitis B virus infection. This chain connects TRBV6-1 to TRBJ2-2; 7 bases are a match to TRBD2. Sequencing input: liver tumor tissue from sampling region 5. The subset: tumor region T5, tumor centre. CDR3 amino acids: CASSDAETSFYRELFF. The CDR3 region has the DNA TGTGCCAGCAGTGACGCCGAGACTAGCTTTTACAGGGAGCTGTTTTTT.